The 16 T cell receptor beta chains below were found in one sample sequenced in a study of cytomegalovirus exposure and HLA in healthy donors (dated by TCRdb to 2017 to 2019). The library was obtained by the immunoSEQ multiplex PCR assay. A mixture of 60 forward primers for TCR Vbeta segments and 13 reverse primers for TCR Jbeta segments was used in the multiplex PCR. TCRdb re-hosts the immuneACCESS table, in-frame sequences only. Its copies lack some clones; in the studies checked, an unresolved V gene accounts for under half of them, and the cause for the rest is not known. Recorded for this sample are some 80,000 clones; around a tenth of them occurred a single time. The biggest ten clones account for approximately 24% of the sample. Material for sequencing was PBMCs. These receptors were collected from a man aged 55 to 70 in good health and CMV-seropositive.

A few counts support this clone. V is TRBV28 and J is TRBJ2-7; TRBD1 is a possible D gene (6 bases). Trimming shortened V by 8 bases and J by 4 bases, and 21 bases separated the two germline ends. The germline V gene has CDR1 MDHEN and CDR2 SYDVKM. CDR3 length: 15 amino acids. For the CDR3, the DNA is TGTGCCAGCCCCCTCGGGCAGGGGACGGATTACGAGCAGTACGTC. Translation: CASPLGQGTDYEQYV.

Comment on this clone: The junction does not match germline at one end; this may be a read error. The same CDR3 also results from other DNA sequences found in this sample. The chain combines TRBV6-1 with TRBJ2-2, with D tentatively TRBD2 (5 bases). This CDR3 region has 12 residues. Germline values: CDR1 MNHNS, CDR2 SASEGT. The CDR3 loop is CASPTFTGEMFF. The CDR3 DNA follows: TGTGCCAGCCCGACCTTCACCGGGGAGATGTTTTTC.

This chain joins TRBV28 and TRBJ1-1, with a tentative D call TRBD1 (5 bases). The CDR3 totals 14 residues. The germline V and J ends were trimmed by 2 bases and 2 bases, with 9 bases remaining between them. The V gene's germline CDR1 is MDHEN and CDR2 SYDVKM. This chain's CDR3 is CASSLRGVNTEAFF. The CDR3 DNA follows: TGTGCCAGCAGTTTAAGGGGCGTCAACACTGAAGCTTTCTTT.

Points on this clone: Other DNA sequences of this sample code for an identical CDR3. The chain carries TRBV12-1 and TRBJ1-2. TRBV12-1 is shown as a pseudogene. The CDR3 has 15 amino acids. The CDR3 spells CASSFGCGVEDGYTF. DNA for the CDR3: TGTGCCAGCAGCTTTGGATGCGGTGTAGAGGATGGCTACACCTTC.

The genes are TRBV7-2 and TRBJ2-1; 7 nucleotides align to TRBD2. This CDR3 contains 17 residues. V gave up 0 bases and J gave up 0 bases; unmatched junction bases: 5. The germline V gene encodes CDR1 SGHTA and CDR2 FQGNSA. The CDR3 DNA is TGTGCCAGCAGCTTAGCGCTCGGCGGGAGCTCCTACAATGAGCAGTTCTTC. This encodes CASSLALGGSSYNEQFF.

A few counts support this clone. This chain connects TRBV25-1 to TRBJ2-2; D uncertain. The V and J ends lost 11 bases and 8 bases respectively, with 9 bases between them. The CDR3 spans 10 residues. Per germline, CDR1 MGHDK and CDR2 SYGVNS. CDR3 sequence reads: CALRWGELFF. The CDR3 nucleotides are TGTGCCCTCAGATGGGGGGAGCTGTTTTTT.

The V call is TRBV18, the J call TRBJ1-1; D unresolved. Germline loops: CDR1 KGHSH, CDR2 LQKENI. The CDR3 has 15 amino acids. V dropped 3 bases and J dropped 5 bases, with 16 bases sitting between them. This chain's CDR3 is CASSPNQYPGTEAFF. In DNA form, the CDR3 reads TGTGCCAGCTCACCCAATCAGTATCCCGGGACTGAAGCTTTCTTT.

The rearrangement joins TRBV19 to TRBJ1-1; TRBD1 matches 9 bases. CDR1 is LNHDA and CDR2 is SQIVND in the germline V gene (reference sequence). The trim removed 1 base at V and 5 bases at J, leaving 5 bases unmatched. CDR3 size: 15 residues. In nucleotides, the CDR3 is TGTGCCAGTAGTATAGCCCCGGGACAGGGAACTGAAGCTTTCTTT. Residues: CASSIAPGQGTEAFF.

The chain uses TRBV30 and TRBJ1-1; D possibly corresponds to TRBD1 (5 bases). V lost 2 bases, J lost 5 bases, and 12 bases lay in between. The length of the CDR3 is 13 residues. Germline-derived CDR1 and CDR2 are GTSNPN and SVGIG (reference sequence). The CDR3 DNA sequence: TGTGCCTGGAGTTCTCAGGGAGGGACTGAAGCTTTCTTT. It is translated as CAWSSQGGTEAFF.

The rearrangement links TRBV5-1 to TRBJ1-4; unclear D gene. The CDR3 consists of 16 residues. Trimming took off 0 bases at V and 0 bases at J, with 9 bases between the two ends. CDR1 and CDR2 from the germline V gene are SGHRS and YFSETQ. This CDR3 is CASSLAGSSTNEKLFF. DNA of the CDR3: TGCGCCAGCAGCTTGGCCGGGTCCTCAACTAATGAAAAACTGTTTTTT.

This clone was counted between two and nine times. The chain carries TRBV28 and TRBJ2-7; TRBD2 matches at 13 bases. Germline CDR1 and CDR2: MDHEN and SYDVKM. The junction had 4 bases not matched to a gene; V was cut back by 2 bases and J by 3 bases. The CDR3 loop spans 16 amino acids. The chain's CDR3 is CASSLTSGRVFYEQYF. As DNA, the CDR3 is TGTGCCAGCAGTTTAACTAGCGGGAGGGTATTCTACGAGCAGTACTTC. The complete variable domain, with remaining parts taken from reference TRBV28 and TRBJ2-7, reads DVKVTQSSRYLVKRTGEKVFLECVQDMDHENMFWYRQDPGLGLRLIYFSYDVKMKEKGDIPEGYSVSREKKERFSLILESASTNQTSMYLCASSLTSGRVFYEQYFGPGTRLTVT.

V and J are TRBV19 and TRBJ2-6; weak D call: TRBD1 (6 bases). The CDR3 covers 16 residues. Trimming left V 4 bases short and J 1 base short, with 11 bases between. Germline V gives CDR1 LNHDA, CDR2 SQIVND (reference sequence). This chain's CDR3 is CASSRPTGSGANVLTF. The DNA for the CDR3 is TGTGCCAGTAGTAGACCAACAGGGTCTGGGGCCAACGTCCTGACTTTC.

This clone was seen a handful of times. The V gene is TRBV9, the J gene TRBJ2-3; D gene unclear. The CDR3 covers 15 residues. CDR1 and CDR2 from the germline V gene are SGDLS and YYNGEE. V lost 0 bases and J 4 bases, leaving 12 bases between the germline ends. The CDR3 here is CASSVVNVGADTQYF. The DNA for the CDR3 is TGTGCCAGCAGCGTAGTTAATGTTGGAGCAGATACGCAGTATTTT.

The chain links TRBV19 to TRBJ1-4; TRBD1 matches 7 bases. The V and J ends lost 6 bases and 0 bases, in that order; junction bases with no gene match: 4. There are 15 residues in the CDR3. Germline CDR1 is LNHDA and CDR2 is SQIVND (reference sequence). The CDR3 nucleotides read TGTGCCAGTAGCAGGGGGGTTGCAACTAATGAAAAACTGTTTTTT. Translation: CASSRGVATNEKLFF.

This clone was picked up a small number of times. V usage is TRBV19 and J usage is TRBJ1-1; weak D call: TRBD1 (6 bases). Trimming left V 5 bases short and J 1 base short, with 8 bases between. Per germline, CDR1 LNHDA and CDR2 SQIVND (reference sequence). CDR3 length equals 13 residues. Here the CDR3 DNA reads TGTGCCAGTAGTTACAGGGAGAACACTGAAGCTTTCTTT. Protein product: CASSYRENTEAFF.

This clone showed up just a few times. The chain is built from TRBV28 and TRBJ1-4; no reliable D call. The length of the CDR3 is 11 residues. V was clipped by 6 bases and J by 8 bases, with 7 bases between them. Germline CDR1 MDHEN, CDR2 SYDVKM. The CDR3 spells CASRSREKLFF. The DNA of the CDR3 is TGTGCCAGCAGAAGTAGAGAAAAACTGTTTTTT.